This T cell receptor (beta chain) stems from a study of T cell responses to AZD1222 COVID-19 vaccine. General study points: Only 5 or 6 AZD1222 recipients were seropositive at baseline.

Germline-derived CDR1 and CDR2 are DFQATT and SNEGSKA (reference sequence). The CDR3 loop spans 12 amino acids. Trimming cost V 3 bases and J 6 bases, with 11 bases left between them. The assay was immunoSEQ multiplex PCR, and TCRdb's table has in-frame clones only and misses some. Of about 120,000 clones detected, approximately 87% appear once; the ten largest clones hold 9.5% to 15%. This clone appeared a single time. Its target is unknown. Sequencing used peripheral blood, obtained on day 0 of AZD1222 vaccination. The clonotype was recovered from an adult in good health. The chain has TRBV20-1 and TRBJ2-5; no firm D call. Here the CDR3 DNA reads TGCAGTGCTAGTGTAGCAGAGCAGACCCAGTACTTC. This sequence encodes CSASVAEQTQYF.